Detailed here is one T cell receptor beta chain. Trimming stripped 1 base from V and 5 bases from J, with 6 bases between. CDR1 SGHVS and CDR2 FQNEAQ come from the germline V gene. There are 13 residues in the CDR3. Assay: immunoSEQ multiplex PCR; the TCRdb copy retains only in-frame clones and omits some. The profile shows approximately 79,000 clones, 80% to 95% of them singletons. The data originate from a study of technical replicates of blood from a few donors. The sequenced sample was T cells isolated from PBMCs. The receptor was isolated from a human donor in good health. This chain connects TRBV7-8 to TRBJ1-5; D remains ambiguous. As DNA, the CDR3 is TGTGCCAGCAGCTTAGGTCCGGATCAGCCCCAGCATTTT. It is translated as CASSLGPDQPQHF. The full variable domain, with the rest looked up from reference TRBV7-8 and TRBJ1-5, is GAGVSQSPRYKVAKRGQDVALRCDPISGHVSLFWYQQALGQGPEFLTYFQNEAQLDKSGLPSDRFFAERPEGSVSTLKIQRTQQEDSAVYLCASSLGPDQPQHFGDGTRLSIL.